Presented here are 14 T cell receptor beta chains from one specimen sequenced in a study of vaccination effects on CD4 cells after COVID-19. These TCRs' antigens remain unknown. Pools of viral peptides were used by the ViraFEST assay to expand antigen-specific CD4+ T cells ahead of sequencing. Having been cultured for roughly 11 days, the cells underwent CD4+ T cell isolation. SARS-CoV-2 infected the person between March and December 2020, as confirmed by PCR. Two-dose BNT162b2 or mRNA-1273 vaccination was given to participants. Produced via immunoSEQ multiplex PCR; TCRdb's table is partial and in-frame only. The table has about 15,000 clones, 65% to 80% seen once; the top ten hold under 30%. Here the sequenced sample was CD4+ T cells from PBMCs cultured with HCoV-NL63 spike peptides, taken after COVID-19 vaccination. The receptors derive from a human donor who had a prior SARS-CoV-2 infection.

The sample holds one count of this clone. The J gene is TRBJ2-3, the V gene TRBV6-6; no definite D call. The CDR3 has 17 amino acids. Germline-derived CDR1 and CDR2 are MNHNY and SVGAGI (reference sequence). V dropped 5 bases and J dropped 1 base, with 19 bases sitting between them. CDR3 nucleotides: TGTGCCAGCAGTCTGAACCCTACCCCGTCGGGCACAGATACGCAGTATTTT. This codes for CASSLNPTPSGTDTQYF.

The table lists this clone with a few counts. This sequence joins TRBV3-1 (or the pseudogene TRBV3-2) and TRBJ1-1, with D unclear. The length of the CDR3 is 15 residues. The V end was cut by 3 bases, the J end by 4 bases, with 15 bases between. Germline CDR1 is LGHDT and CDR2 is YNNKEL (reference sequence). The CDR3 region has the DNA TGTGCCAGCAGCCACTGGACGGGTCAAAGCACTGAAGCTTTCTTT. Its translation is CASSHWTGQSTEAFF.

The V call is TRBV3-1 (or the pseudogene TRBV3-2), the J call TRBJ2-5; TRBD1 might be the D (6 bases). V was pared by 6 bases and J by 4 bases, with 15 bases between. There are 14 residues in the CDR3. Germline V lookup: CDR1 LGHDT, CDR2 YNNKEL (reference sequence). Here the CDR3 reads CASRKAGVRETQYF. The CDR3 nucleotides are TGTGCCAGCAGAAAGGCAGGGGTTAGAGAGACCCAGTACTTC.

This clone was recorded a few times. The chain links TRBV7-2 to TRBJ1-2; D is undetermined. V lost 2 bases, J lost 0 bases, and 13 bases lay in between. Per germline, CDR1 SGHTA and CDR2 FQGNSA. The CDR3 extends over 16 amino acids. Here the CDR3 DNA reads TGTGCCAGCAGCTTAATGCCGCGGGGAGCTAACTATGGCTACACCTTC. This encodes CASSLMPRGANYGYTF.

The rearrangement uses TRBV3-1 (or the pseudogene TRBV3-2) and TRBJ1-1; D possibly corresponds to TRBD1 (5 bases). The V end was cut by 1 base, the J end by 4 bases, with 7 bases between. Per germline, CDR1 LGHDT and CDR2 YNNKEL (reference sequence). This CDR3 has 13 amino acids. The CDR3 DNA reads TGTGCCAGCAGCCAAGGTCAGGGCACTGAAGCTTTCTTT. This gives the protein CASSQGQGTEAFF.

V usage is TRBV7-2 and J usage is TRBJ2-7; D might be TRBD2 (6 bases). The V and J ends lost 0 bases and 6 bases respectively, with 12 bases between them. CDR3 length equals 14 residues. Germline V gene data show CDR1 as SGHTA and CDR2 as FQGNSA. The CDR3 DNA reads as TGTGCCAGCAGCTTAGCGTTTCGGGGGTCCGAGCAGTACTTC. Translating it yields CASSLAFRGSEQYF.

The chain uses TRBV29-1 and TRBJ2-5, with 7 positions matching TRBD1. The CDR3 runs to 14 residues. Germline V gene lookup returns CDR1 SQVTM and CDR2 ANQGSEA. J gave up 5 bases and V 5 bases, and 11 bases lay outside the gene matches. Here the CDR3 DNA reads TGCAGCGTTTCGCTTAGACAGGGCAGGGAGACCCAGTACTTC. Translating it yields CSVSLRQGRETQYF.

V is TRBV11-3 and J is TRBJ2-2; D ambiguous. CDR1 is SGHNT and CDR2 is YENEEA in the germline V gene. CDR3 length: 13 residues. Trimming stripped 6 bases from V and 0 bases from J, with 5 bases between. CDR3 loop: CASSSANTGELFF. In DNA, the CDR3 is TGTGCCAGCAGTTCAGCGAACACCGGGGAGCTGTTTTTT.

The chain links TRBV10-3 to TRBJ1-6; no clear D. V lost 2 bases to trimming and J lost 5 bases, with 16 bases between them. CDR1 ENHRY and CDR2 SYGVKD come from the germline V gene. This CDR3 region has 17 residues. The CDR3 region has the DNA TGTGCCATCAGTGAGATGCGGGTTATAGCAGATAATTCACCCCTCCACTTT. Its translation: CAISEMRVIADNSPLHF.

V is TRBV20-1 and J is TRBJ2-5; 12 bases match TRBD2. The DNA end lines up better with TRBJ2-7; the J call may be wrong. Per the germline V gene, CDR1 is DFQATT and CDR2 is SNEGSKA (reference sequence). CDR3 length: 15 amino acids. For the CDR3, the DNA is TGCAGTGCTAGTCTAGCGGGAGGGCTCTTCTACGAGCAGTACTTC. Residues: CSASLAGGLFYEQYF.

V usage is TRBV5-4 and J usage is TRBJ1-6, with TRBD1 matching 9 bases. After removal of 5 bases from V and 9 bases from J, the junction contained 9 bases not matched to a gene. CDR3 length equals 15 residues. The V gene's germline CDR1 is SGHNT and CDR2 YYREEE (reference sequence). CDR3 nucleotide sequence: TGTGCCAGCAGACGGGACAGGGCTTCTGGTTCACCCCTCCACTTT. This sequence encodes CASRRDRASGSPLHF.

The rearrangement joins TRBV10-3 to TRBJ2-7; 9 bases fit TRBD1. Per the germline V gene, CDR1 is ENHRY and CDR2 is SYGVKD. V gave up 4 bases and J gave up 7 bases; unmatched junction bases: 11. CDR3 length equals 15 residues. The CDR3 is CAISGGQGNAWEQYF. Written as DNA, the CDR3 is TGTGCCATCAGTGGGGGACAGGGAAATGCTTGGGAGCAGTACTTC.

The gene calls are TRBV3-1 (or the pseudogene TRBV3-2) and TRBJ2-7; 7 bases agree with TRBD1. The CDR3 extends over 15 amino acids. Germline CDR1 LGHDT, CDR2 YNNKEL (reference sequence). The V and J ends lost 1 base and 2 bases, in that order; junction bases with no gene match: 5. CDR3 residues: CASSQAVTGPYEQYF. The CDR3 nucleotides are TGTGCCAGCAGCCAAGCCGTGACAGGGCCCTACGAGCAGTACTTC.

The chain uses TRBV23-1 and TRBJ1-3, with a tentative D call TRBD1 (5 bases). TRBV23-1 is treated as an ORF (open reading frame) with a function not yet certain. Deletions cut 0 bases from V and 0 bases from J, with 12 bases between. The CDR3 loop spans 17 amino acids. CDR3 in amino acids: CASSQSQGRSSGNTIYF. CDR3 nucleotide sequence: TGCGCCAGCAGTCAATCGCAGGGAAGGAGCTCTGGAAACACCATATATTTT.